This T cell receptor beta chain came from a study of early T cells in non-severe SARS-CoV-2 infection. Points from the study as a whole: CD4 and private specificities were missed by VDJdb matching, which favored anti-spike CD8 responses.

Individual cDNA molecules received unique molecular identifiers. TCRdb reprocessed the 5' RACE reads via MiXCR and lists one record per CDR3 protein. The data show around 84,000 distinct CDR3 sequences, less than 11% seen once. This clonotype was seen only a few times. Its target is unknown. This sample comprised whole blood, obtained at baseline. The source of this sequence is an adult who was a healthcare worker with PCR-confirmed SARS-CoV-2 infection or an uninfected control (not recorded which).

The chain's CDR3 is CASSAGTSGSLYEQYF. DNA of the CDR3: TGTGCCAGCAGCGCTGGGACTAGCGGGAGTTTATACGAGCAGTACTTC. The chain recombines TRBV9 with TRBJ2-7; 14 positions match TRBD2. This CDR3 comprises 16 residues. CDR1 is SGDLS and CDR2 is YYNGEE in the germline V gene. V trimming: 3 bases; J trimming: 4 bases; junction bases outside the gene matches: 6.